These 14 T cell receptor beta chains came from one sample sequenced in a study of T cell repertoires in cytomegalovirus infection. TCRdb called the reads again in MiXCR, with one record for every CDR3 protein. The repertoire holds 450,000 to 650,000 distinct CDR3 sequences, with roughly 42% as singletons. Antigens of these TCRs are unknown. Source: cultured PBMCs, taken from culture after CMV antigen stimulation. The receptors stem from a human donor in good health (CMV status not recorded). Some clones in this sample may be carry-over from other donors' samples.

The V call is TRBV10-3, the J call TRBJ1-4; 7 positions agree with TRBD1. The CDR3 length is 14 residues. Germline V gene data show CDR1 as ENHRY and CDR2 as SYGVKD. With V trimmed by 5 bases and J by 5 bases, 5 bases remained unmatched. CDR3 region: CAISRDSRNEKLFF. In DNA, the CDR3 is TGTGCCATCAGTAGGGACAGCCGAAATGAAAAACTGTTTTTT.

This clonotype was picked up a small number of times. The chain joins TRBV29-1 to TRBJ2-1; weak D call: TRBD1 (6 bases). With 5 bases removed from V and 7 bases from J, the gap between germline ends came to 12 bases. In germline, CDR1 is SQVTM, CDR2 ANQGSEA. The CDR3 loop spans 12 amino acids. Here the CDR3 DNA reads TGCAGCGTTAGCGAACAGGGAAATGAGCAGTTCTTC. Its translation is CSVSEQGNEQFF.

The chain recombines TRBV12-3 or TRBV12-4 with TRBJ1-1; D might be TRBD1 (5 bases). The V and J ends lost 6 bases and 2 bases respectively, with 19 bases between them. This CDR3 comprises 16 residues. The CDR3 here is CASRLNTGTFNTEAFF. The CDR3 DNA reads as TGTGCCAGCAGACTAAACACCGGGACGTTCAACACTGAAGCTTTCTTT.

This clonotype was found a few times. V usage is TRBV2 and J usage is TRBJ2-1, with D possibly being TRBD1 (7 bases). Germline-derived CDR1 and CDR2 are SNHLY and FYNNEI. The ends were cut back, 6 bases at V and 8 bases at J, with 17 bases in the middle. This CDR3 comprises 14 residues. The CDR3 coding sequence is TGTGCCAGCAGGGGGGGACAGCCTGGGGATGAGCAGTTCTTC. Its protein is CASRGGQPGDEQFF.

The chain carries TRBV15 and TRBJ1-2; D is uncertain. CDR1 LNHNV and CDR2 YYDKDF come from the germline V gene (reference sequence). CDR3 length equals 14 residues. Trimming cost V 3 bases and J 2 bases, with 10 bases left between them. For the CDR3, the DNA is TGTGCCACCAGCAGCCCCCAGAAAAACTATGGCTACACCTTC. Translated: CATSSPQKNYGYTF.

The V gene is TRBV19, the J gene TRBJ1-2, with no clear D. CDR1 and CDR2 (germline): LNHDA, SQIVND (reference sequence). V was trimmed by 2 bases and J by 12 bases, leaving 19 bases between them. The length of the CDR3 is 14 residues. The CDR3 region has the DNA TGTGCCAGTAGTATAAATGAGGGTCGGTCCGGTGACACCTTC. Translated, it gives CASSINEGRSGDTF.

The rearrangement joins TRBV25-1 to TRBJ2-7, with 10 bases matching TRBD1. Trimming at V came to 3 bases and at J to 3 bases, leaving 2 bases not matched to a gene. The germline gives CDR1 MGHDK, CDR2 SYGVNS. The CDR3 is made up of 14 amino acids. CDR3 loop: CASSDGTGDYEQYF. CDR3 bases: TGTGCCAGCAGTGACGGGACAGGGGACTACGAGCAGTACTTC.

This clonotype was counted once. Germline is not matched at one junction end, which may reflect a read error. The rearrangement uses TRBV18 and TRBJ2-2; the D gene could be TRBD1 or TRBD2 (5 bases each). Germline V gene sequence: CDR1 KGHSH, CDR2 LQKENI. This CDR3 has 16 amino acids. CDR3 sequence (DNA): TGTGCCAGCTCACCACCGTCCCAAAGGGGCACCGGGGAGCAGTTTTTT. Amino acids: CASSPPSQRGTGEQFF.

The gene calls are TRBV19 and TRBJ1-5, with a tentative D call TRBD1 (6 bases). This CDR3 has 16 amino acids. V lost 1 base, J lost 0 bases, and 10 bases lay in between. Germline CDR1 LNHDA, CDR2 SQIVND (reference sequence). The CDR3, as DNA: TGTGCCAGTAGTATAGGAAGGGGGATTAGCAATCAGCCCCAGCATTTT. Its protein is CASSIGRGISNQPQHF.

This clonotype was found a few times. The V and J genes are TRBV7-2 and TRBJ2-1, with D hard to call. Trimming removed 5 bases from V and 9 bases from J, with 8 bases in between. The length of the CDR3 is 11 residues. Germline CDR1 SGHTA, CDR2 FQGNSA. The CDR3 reads CASSVFGEQFF. CDR3 sequence (DNA): TGTGCCAGCAGCGTGTTTGGTGAGCAGTTCTTC.

The J gene is TRBJ2-5, the V gene TRBV7-2, with 12 bases that match TRBD2. The CDR3 runs 16 residues. Trimming cost V 5 bases and J 5 bases; bases outside gene matches: 9. The V gene's germline CDR1 is SGHTA and CDR2 FQGNSA. CDR3 sequence reads: CASSPASGGVGETQYF. The CDR3 coding sequence is TGTGCCAGCAGCCCCGCTAGCGGGGGGGTAGGGGAGACCCAGTACTTC.

This chain joins TRBV6-2 or TRBV6-3 and TRBJ2-7, with D unresolved. This CDR3 has 12 amino acids. CDR1 is MNHEY and CDR2 is SVGEGT in the germline V gene. Trimming stripped 6 bases from V and 2 bases from J, with 8 bases between. The DNA of the CDR3 is TGTGCCAGCAGGGACGGTACCTACGAGCAGTACTTC. It encodes CASRDGTYEQYF.

The sample holds a few counts of this clonotype. The genes are TRBV6-2 or TRBV6-3 and TRBJ1-5, with D possibly matching TRBD1 (5 bases). The germline V and J ends were trimmed by 7 bases and 1 base, with 11 bases remaining between them. Germline V gives CDR1 MNHEY, CDR2 SVGEGT. The CDR3 length is 14 residues. Here the CDR3 reads CASNSRDSNQPQHF. In DNA, the CDR3 is TGTGCCAGCAATTCCCGGGACAGCAATCAGCCCCAGCATTTT.

The V and J genes are TRBV19 and TRBJ2-7; no clear D. Trimming took off 4 bases at V and 6 bases at J, with 13 bases between the two ends. The CDR3 is 13 amino acids. Germline V lookup: CDR1 LNHDA, CDR2 SQIVND (reference sequence). The CDR3 loop is CASSTLEDGEQYF. CDR3 nucleotide sequence: TGTGCCAGTAGTACCTTAGAGGATGGCGAGCAGTACTTC.